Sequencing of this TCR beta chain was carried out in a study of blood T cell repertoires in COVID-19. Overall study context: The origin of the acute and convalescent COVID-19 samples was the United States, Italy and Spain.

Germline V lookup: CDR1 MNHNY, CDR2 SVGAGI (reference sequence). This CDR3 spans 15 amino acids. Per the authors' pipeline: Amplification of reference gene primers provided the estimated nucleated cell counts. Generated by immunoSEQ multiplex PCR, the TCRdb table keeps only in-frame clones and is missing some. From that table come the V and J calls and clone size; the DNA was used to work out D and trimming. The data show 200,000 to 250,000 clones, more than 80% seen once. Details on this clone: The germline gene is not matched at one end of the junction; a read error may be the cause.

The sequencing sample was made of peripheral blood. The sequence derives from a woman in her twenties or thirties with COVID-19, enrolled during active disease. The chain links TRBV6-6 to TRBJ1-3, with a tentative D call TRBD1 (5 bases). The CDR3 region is CASTYDRSSGNTIYF. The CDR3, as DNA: TGTGCCAGCACTTACGACAGAAGCTCTGGAAACACCATATATTTT.